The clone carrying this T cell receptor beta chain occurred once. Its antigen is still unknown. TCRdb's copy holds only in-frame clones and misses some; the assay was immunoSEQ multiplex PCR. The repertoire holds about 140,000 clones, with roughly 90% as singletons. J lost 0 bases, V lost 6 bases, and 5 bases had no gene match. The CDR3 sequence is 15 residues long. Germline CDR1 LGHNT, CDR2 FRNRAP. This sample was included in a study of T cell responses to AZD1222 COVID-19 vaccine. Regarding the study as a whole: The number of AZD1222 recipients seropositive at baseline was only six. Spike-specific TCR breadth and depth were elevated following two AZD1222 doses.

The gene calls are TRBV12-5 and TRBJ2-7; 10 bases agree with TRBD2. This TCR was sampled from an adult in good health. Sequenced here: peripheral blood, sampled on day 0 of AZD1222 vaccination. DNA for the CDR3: TGTGCTAGTGGATCTAGCGGGAGCCTCTCCTACGAGCAGTACTTC. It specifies CASGSSGSLSYEQYF. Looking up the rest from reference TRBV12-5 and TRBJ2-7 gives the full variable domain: DARVTQTPRHKVTEMGQEVTMRCQPILGHNTVFWYRQTMMQGLELLAYFRNRAPLDDSGMPKDRFSAEMPDATLATLKIQPSEPRDSAVYFCASGSSGSLSYEQYFGPGTRLTVT.